This T cell receptor (beta chain) was captured in a study of human T cells and chemical hapten exposure. Trimming removed 4 bases from V and 5 bases from J; junction bases left unmatched: 10. CDR1 and CDR2 from the germline V gene are MNHEY and SVGEGT. The CDR3 runs 15 residues. Time point described: patch test 2, 6 weeks after DPC sensitization. Documented treatment: therapeutic diphenylcyclopropenone sensitization with weekly scalp DPC. Each CDR3 protein is one row after TCRdb ran MiXCR on the RACE reads. The sample consists of roughly 24,000 distinct CDR3 sequences, roughly 10% of them appearing once.

The sequencing used whole blood, collected in connection with sensitization to the hapten diphenylcyclopropenone (DPC). The chain carries TRBV6-2 or TRBV6-3 and TRBJ1-1; 7 bases match TRBD1. The clonotype was recovered from a man aged 25-45 years with alopecia areata. Some clones in this sample may be carry-over from other donors' samples. In nucleotides, the CDR3 is TGTGCCAGCAGTTCTCAATCACAGGGGAGGACTGAAGCTTTCTTT. It yields the protein CASSSQSQGRTEAFF.